This T cell receptor (beta chain) was profiled in a study of human T cells and chemical hapten exposure (dated by TCRdb to about 2021). About the investigation overall: For sensitization, 2% DPC in acetone was applied to an approximately 2 cm by approximately 2 cm area of upper inner arm skin. Patch testing was performed on the upper back with Finn chambers containing 0.01% DPC, and the patch tests were scored after 6 days according to International Contact Dermatitis Research Group standards. Weekly therapeutic DPC doses were additionally applied to the scalp of patients throughout the roughly 25-week study period. The libraries were sequenced as a pool, and the TCR yield per sample differed mostly because of small variations in library volumes within the pool. Blood samples were taken from patients before sensitization (week 0) and at 2, 6 and about 24 weeks after DPC sensitization. The mostly female patient cohort included alopecia areata with under or over 50% scalp involvement, alopecia totalis and alopecia universalis. For TCR sequencing, blood came from about 29 alopecia patients at anywhere from one to four time points (pre-sensitization, 2, 6 and 24 weeks). The study tracked peripheral blood TCR repertoire changes in vivo during primary and secondary sensitization to the hapten diphenylcyclopropenone (DPC) in alopecia patients.

In this sample, this clonotype turned up once. Its cognate antigen has yet to be identified. Base qualities are not provided; no much larger clone lies one nucleotide away. Library preparation attached unique molecular identifiers to individual cDNA molecules for quantitative, reproducible TCR counting. Each blood RNA sample was used to sequence both TCR alpha and TCR beta chains. In the authors' own workflow: A median of about 89,000 TCRs per sample was observed, with a range of 23,224 to 690,600. The Decombinator software suite was used to annotate V, J and CDR3 in the TCR reads. For the PS versus PT1 abundance plots, all samples were subsampled to the same number of TCRs (28,000). Expanded TCRs were defined as absent before sensitization and observed at least eight times at the 2-week time point. The public reads were quality trimmed at Q25 with fastp and then assembled into clones with MiXCR by TCRdb, keeping productive beta chains. Rows are unified per CDR3 protein, each entry keeping the most common DNA and genes. None of the V and J calls come from the authors' own analysis; TCRdb made them. This sample has thousands of distinct CDR3 sequences in its table, and around three fifths of those were observed once. Approximately 4.3% of the sample rests with the top ten.

Broader findings and caveats from the paper: Patch test score correlated positively with the number of PT1 expanded TCRs, reaching significance at thresholds 8, 16 and 32 but not at 4. DPC sensitization did not change the number of TCRs with a frequency above 1 in 1000, and there was no evidence of changes in global repertoire structure. Repeated subsampling changed both the strength of the expansion versus patch-test correlation and the threshold at which the correlation became significant. Expanded TCRs formed significantly more large CDR3 similarity clusters than pre-sensitization or healthy control sets, consistent with antigen-driven responses. Because all patients had alopecia, a presumed autoimmune disease, the immune response of the patients might differ from that of healthy individuals.

The treatment or condition label, read with the paper, signifies: therapeutic diphenylcyclopropenone sensitization with weekly scalp DPC. Blood at each patch-test visit was drawn before the patch test was applied. Patients were considered eligible if aged 18 to 70, diagnosed with alopecia and deemed suitable for DPC therapy, and patients were excluded if pregnant. Total RNA was extracted from unfractionated whole blood that had been collected in Tempus Blood RNA tubes. The input for sequencing was whole blood, taken before DPC sensitization or 2, 6, or about 24 weeks after (not recorded which). This TCR derives from an adult with alopecia areata. Some clones in this sample may be carry-over from other donors' samples. This table probably holds off-target reads from a library built for another chain.

The CDR3 reads CASSQDRGFSYNEQFF. The DNA is TGTGCCAGCAGCCAAGACCGGGGATTCTCCTACAATGAGCAGTTCTTC. The chain is encoded by TRBV3-1 joined to TRBJ2-1, with a weak D call of TRBD2 (5 bases match). The germline V gene encodes CDR1 LGHDT and CDR2 YNNKEL (reference sequence). Reading from cysteine to phenylalanine, the CDR3 counts 16 amino acids. The DNA shown is the 48-base CDR3, in frame from base 1. Trimming at the junction amounts to 0 bases on V and 0 bases on J, and the germline ends lie 9 bases apart.